Shown below are 20 T cell receptor beta chains from a single sample sequenced in a study of blood T cell repertoires in COVID-19. The repertoire was sequenced with immunoSEQ multiplex PCR; TCRdb's copy has only in-frame clones and lacks some. The sample yields a few hundred thousand clones, roughly 84% seen once. Sequencing was performed on PBMCs or T cells enriched from blood (not recorded which). The receptor source for this set is a man aged 50 to 60 who had recovered from COVID-19.

The chain recombines TRBV27 with TRBJ2-2; 9 nucleotides agree with TRBD1. Unmatched junction bases numbered 10, after V lost 8 bases and J lost 6 bases. CDR1 MNHEY and CDR2 SMNVEV come from the germline V gene (reference sequence). CDR3 length equals 15 residues. The DNA of the CDR3 is TGTGCCAGCGGACCGGGACAGGGTTTCCCCGGGGAGCTGTTTTTT. Translated: CASGPGQGFPGELFF.

CDR3 DNA: TGTGCCAGTAGTATCCGACAGGGCCGATATAGCAATCAGCCCCAGCATTTT. The encoded protein is CASSIRQGRYSNQPQHF. The chain has TRBV19 and TRBJ1-5, with 7 nucleotides matching TRBD1. The germline V gene has CDR1 LNHDA and CDR2 SQIVND (reference sequence). The CDR3 runs 17 residues. Trimming at V came to 3 bases and at J to 0 bases, leaving 8 bases not matched to a gene.

V usage is TRBV21-1 and J usage is TRBJ2-3; the table assigns TRBD1, which was not confirmed against the DNA. TRBV21-1 is assigned pseudogene status. The CDR3 contains 16 residues. Written as DNA, the CDR3 is TGTGCCAGCAGCGAACGGATACAGGGGCGGATAGATACGCAGTATTTT. Its translation: CASSERIQGRIDTQYF.

The chain recombines TRBV29-1 with TRBJ2-7; 7 bases are shared with TRBD2. The CDR3 spans 13 residues. Germline assignment: CDR1 SQVTM and CDR2 ANQGSEA. The CDR3 DNA reads TGCAGTGCTGGTACTAGCGCCTCCTACGAGCAGTACTTC. This translates into CSAGTSASYEQYF.

This clone was detected ten times or more. This rearrangement joins TRBV11-2 to TRBJ1-2; D ambiguous. Between the trimmed V and J ends, which lost 6 bases and 2 bases, there was a span of 13 bases. The CDR3 covers 14 residues. The germline CDR1 and CDR2 sequences are SGHAT and FQNNGV. The CDR3 nucleotides are TGTGCCAGCAGTCCGTCCGAGTTCAACTATGGCTACACCTTC. This encodes CASSPSEFNYGYTF.

The V gene is TRBV6-5, the J gene TRBJ1-6; D not resolved. Deletions cut 6 bases from V and 8 bases from J, with 11 bases between. Germline V gene data show CDR1 as MNHEY and CDR2 as SVGAGI. CDR3 length equals 13 residues. The CDR3 is CASSPRYHSPLHF. CDR3 coding DNA: TGTGCCAGCAGCCCGCGGTACCATTCACCCCTCCACTTT.

This chain links TRBV9 with TRBJ1-4; 7 bases map to TRBD1. The CDR3 is made up of 17 amino acids. Germline V gene lookup returns CDR1 SGDLS and CDR2 YYNGEE. With 4 bases clipped from V and 4 bases from J, the junction kept 13 bases outside the gene matches. The CDR3 DNA reads TGTGCCAGCAGCCCGGACCCAAGGACAGGATTTAATGAAAAACTGTTTTTT. It codes for CASSPDPRTGFNEKLFF.

The chain is built from TRBV24-1 and TRBJ1-4, with no clear D. Looked up from germline, CDR1 is KGHDR and CDR2 is SFDVKD. Trimming stripped 5 bases from V and 7 bases from J, with 10 bases between. The CDR3 totals 13 residues. The chain's CDR3 is CATSGDKTEKLFF. In DNA form, the CDR3 reads TGTGCCACCAGTGGAGACAAGACTGAAAAACTGTTTTTT.

V usage is TRBV29-1 and J usage is TRBJ1-1, with 7 bases fitting TRBD1. The junction had 11 bases not matched to a gene; V was cut back by 4 bases and J by 3 bases. From germline, CDR1 is SQVTM and CDR2 ANQGSEA. The CDR3 contains 15 residues. CDR3 loop: CSVGRDRVYHTEAFF. CDR3 DNA: TGCAGCGTTGGAAGAGACAGGGTCTATCACACTGAAGCTTTCTTT.

CDR3 amino acids: CASSVVGGAGTEAFF. Written as DNA, the CDR3 is TGTGCCAGCAGCGTAGTCGGGGGTGCGGGGACTGAAGCTTTCTTT. This chain joins TRBV9 and TRBJ1-1; perhaps TRBD1 as D (5 bases). In germline, CDR1 is SGDLS, CDR2 YYNGEE. This CDR3 is 15 amino acids long. V was cut by 0 bases and J by 5 bases, with 14 bases left in between.

The genes are TRBV3-1 (or the pseudogene TRBV3-2) and TRBJ2-4; TRBD2 is a possible D gene (5 bases). This CDR3 region has 16 residues. Looked up from germline, CDR1 is LGHDT and CDR2 is YNNKEL (reference sequence). V dropped 5 bases and J dropped 0 bases, with 14 bases sitting between them. CDR3 in amino acids: CASSLPGSEAKNIQYF. The CDR3 DNA is TGTGCCAGCAGCTTACCGGGATCAGAAGCCAAAAACATTCAGTACTTC.

This chain joins TRBV7-6 and TRBJ2-1, with 11 bases that match TRBD2. There are 17 residues in the CDR3. V dropped 1 base and J dropped 5; count of bases not matched to a gene: 7. Germline CDR1 is SGHVS and CDR2 is FNYEAQ. The CDR3 DNA is TGTGCCAGCAGCTTAGGCCCCATAGCGGGAGGGAACAATGAGCAGTTCTTC. It yields the protein CASSLGPIAGGNNEQFF.

V and J are TRBV10-3 and TRBJ1-1, with no clear D. Trimming left V 0 bases short and J 6 bases short, with 14 bases between. The CDR3 spans 15 residues. CDR1 and CDR2 from the germline V gene are ENHRY and SYGVKD. CDR3 loop: CAISESVQIQAEAFF. The CDR3 DNA reads as TGTGCCATCAGTGAGTCGGTGCAAATCCAGGCTGAAGCTTTCTTT.

This clone has a single count. V is TRBV20-1 and J is TRBJ2-7, with TRBD1 as a possible D gene (5 bases). CDR1 is DFQATT, CDR2 SNEGSKA, per germline (reference sequence). The CDR3 extends over 11 amino acids. V lost 3 bases, J lost 6 bases, and 9 bases lay in between. The CDR3 reads CSASTTVEQYF. CDR3 bases: TGCAGTGCTAGTACGACAGTCGAGCAGTACTTC.

The CDR3 loop is CASSPHFGGGVTEAFF. In DNA form, the CDR3 reads TGTGCCAGCAGCCCACACTTCGGCGGGGGGGTCACTGAAGCTTTCTTT. The chain links TRBV11-1 to TRBJ1-1; a weak D match, TRBD1 (5 bases). This CDR3 is built from 16 residues. Trimming cost V 5 bases and J 4 bases, with 20 bases left between them. CDR1 and CDR2 from the germline V gene are SGHAT and FQDESV (reference sequence). The whole variable domain, remainder taken from reference TRBV11-1 and TRBJ1-1, is EAEVAQSPRYKITEKSQAVAFWCDPISGHATLYWYRQILGQGPELLVQFQDESVVDDSQLPKDRFSAERLKGVDSTLKIQPAELGDSAMYLCASSPHFGGGVTEAFFGQGTRLTVV.

This CDR3 is CASTLQGPNYGYTF. The CDR3 DNA reads TGTGCCAGCACCTTACAGGGCCCCAACTATGGCTACACCTTC. V usage is TRBV2 and J usage is TRBJ1-2; TRBD1 might be the D (6 bases). The CDR3 is made up of 14 amino acids. Germline values: CDR1 SNHLY, CDR2 FYNNEI. Trimming shortened V by 7 bases and J by 2 bases, and 14 bases separated the two germline ends.

The chain joins TRBV5-6 to TRBJ2-5, with a tentative D call TRBD2 (6 bases). In germline, CDR1 is SGHDT, CDR2 YYEEEE. Between the trimmed V and J ends, which lost 0 bases and 5 bases, there was a span of 17 bases. There are 16 residues in the CDR3. The CDR3 loop reads CASSLAGEGLGETQYF. The CDR3, as DNA: TGTGCCAGCAGCTTGGCGGGGGAAGGATTGGGGGAGACCCAGTACTTC.

The chain links TRBV7-3 to TRBJ1-1; no reliable D call. There are 14 residues in the CDR3. Trimming shortened V by 1 base and J by 1 base, and 7 bases separated the two germline ends. Germline lookup yields CDR1 SGHTA and CDR2 FQGTGA. CDR3 residues: CASSLSRGNTEAFF. As DNA, the CDR3 is TGTGCCAGCAGCTTAAGTCGCGGGAACACTGAAGCTTTCTTT.

This chain joins TRBV11-2 and TRBJ2-7; D perhaps matches TRBD2 (7 bases). In germline, CDR1 is SGHAT, CDR2 FQNNGV. Trimming cost V 5 bases and J 4 bases, with 21 bases left between them. The CDR3 is 16 residues long. The CDR3 is CASSLGGGGRSYEQYF. As DNA, the CDR3 is TGTGCCAGCAGCCTGGGCGGGGGCGGAAGGTCGTACGAGCAGTACTTC.

The CDR3 nucleotides read TGTGCCAGCAGCGTGGGGCAGGGGGACTACGAGCAGTACTTC. Translating it yields CASSVGQGDYEQYF. The genes are TRBV9 and TRBJ2-7; 7 positions match TRBD1. The CDR3 extends over 14 amino acids. CDR1 SGDLS and CDR2 YYNGEE come from the germline V gene. Unmatched junction bases numbered 5, after V lost 2 bases and J lost 3 bases.